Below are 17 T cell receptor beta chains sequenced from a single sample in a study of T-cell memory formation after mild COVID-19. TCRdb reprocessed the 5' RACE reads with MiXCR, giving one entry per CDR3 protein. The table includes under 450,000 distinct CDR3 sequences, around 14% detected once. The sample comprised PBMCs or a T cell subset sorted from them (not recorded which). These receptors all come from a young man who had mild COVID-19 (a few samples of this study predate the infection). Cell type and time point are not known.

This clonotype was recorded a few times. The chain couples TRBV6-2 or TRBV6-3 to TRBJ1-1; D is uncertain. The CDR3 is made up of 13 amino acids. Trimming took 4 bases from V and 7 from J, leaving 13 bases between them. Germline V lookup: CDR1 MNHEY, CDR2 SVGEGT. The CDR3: CASSFSVPNEAFF. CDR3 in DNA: TGTGCCAGCAGTTTTTCGGTTCCCAATGAAGCTTTCTTT.

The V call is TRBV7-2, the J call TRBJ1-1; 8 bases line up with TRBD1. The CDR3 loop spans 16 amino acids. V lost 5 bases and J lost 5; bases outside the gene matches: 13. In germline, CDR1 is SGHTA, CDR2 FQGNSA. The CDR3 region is CASSTSFWTGMTEAFF. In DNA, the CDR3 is TGTGCCAGCAGCACTTCATTTTGGACAGGGATGACTGAAGCTTTCTTT.

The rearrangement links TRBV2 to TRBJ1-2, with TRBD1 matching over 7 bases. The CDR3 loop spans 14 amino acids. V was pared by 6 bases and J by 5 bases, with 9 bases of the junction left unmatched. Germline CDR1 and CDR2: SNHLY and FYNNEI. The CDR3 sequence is CASRTRQGPYGYTF. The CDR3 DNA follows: TGTGCCAGCAGGACCAGACAGGGTCCATATGGCTACACCTTC.

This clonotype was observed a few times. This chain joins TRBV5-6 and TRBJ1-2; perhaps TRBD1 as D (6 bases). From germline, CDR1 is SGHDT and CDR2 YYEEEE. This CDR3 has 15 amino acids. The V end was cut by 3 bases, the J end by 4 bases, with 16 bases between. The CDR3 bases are TGTGCCAGCAGCTGGTCGGGGGGCCTGGGCTATGGCTACACCTTC. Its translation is CASSWSGGLGYGYTF.

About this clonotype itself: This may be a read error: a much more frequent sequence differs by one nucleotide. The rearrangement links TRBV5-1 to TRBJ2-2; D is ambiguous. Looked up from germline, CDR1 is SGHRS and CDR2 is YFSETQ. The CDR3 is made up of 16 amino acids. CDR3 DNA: TGCGCCAGCAGCTTGGCTTTTGGCAGAAACACCGTGGAGCTGTTTTTT. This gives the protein CASSLAFGRNTVELFF.

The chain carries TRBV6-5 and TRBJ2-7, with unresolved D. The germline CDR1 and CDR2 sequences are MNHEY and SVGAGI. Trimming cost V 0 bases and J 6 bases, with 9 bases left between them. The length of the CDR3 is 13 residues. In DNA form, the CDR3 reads TGTGCCAGCAGTTACTCGACTCGCTTCGAGCAGTACTTC. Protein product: CASSYSTRFEQYF.

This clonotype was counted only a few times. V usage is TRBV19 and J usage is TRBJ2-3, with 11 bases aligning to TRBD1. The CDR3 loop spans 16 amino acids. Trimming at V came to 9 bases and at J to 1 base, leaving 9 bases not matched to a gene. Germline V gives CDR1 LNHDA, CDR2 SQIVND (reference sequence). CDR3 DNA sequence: TGTGCCAGCAGGACAGGGGGCTTTCCGCGCACAGATACGCAGTATTTT. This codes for CASRTGGFPRTDTQYF. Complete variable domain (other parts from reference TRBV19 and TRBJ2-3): DGGITQSPKYLFRKEGQNVTLSCEQNLNHDAMYWYRQDPGQGLRLIYYSQIVNDFQKGDIAEGYSVSREKKESFPLTVTSAQKNPTAFYLCASRTGGFPRTDTQYFGPGTRLTVL.

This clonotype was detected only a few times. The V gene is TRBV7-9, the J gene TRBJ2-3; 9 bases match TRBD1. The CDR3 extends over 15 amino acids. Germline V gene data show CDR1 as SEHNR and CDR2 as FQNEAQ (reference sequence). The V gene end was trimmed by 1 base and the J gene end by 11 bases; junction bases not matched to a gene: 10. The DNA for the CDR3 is TGTGCCAGCAGCTTAGGGACAGGGGCCATCGTCGAGCAGTATTTT. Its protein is CASSLGTGAIVEQYF.

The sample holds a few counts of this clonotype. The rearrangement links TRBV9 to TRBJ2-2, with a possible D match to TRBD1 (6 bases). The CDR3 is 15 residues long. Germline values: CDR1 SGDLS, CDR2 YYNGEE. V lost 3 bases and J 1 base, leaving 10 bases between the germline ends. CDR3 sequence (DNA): TGTGCCAGCAGCGGGGACATCCGGAACACCGGGGAGCTGTTTTTT. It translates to CASSGDIRNTGELFF.

The CDR3 loop is CASSLGTGGVELFF. CDR3 DNA sequence: TGTGCCAGCAGCCTCGGGACAGGGGGCGTGGAGCTGTTTTTT. The gene calls are TRBV12-3 or TRBV12-4 and TRBJ2-2, with 12 bases matching TRBD1. The CDR3 spans 14 residues. Trimming took 6 bases from V and 10 from J; bases not matched to a gene: 6.

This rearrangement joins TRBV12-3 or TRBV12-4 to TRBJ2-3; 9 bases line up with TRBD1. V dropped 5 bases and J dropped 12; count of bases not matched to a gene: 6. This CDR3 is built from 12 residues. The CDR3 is CASSPGTGYQYF. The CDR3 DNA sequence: TGTGCCAGCAGTCCCGGGACAGGGTATCAGTATTTT.

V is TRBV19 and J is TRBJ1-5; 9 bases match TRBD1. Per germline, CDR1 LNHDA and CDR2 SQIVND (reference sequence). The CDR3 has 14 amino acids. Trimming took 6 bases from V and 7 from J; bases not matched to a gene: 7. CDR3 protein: CASRWTGAGQPQHF. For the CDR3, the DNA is TGTGCCAGTAGGTGGACAGGGGCGGGCCAGCCCCAGCATTTT.

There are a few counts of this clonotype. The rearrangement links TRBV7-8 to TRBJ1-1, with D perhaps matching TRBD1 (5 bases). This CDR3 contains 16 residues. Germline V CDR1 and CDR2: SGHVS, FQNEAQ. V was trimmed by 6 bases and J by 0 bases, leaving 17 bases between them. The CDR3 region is CASRLQAPGMNTEAFF. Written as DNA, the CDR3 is TGTGCCAGCAGATTGCAGGCCCCAGGGATGAACACTGAAGCTTTCTTT.

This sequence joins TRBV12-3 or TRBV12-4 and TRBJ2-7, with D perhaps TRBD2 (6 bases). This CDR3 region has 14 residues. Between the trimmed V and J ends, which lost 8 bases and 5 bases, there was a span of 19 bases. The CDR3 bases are TGTGCCAGCGAACGGACGGGGGTTTGGCACGAGCAGTACGTC. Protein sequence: CASERTGVWHEQYV.

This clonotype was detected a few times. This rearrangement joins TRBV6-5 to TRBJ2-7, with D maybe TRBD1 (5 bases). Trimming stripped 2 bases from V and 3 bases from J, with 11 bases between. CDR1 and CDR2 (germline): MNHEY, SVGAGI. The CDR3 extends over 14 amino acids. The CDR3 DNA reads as TGTGCCAGCAGTTACAGACAGTTGGGCTACGAGCAGTACTTC. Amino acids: CASSYRQLGYEQYF.

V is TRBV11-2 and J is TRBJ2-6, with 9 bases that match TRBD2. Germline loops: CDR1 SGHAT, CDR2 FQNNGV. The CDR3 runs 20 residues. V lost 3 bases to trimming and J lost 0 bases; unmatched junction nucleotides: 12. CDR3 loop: CASSLRLDPSGDSGANVLTF. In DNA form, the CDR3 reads TGTGCCAGCAGCTTGCGACTGGACCCTAGCGGGGACTCTGGGGCCAACGTCCTGACTTTC. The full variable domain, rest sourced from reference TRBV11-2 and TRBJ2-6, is EAGVAQSPRYKIIEKRQSVAFWCNPISGHATLYWYQQILGQGPKLLIQFQNNGVVDDSQLPKDRFSAERLKGVDSTLKIQPAKLEDSAVYLCASSLRLDPSGDSGANVLTFGAGSRLTVL.

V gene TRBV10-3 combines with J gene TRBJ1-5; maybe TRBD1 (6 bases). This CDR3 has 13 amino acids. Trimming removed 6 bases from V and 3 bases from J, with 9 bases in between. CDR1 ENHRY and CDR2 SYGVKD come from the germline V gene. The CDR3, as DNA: TGTGCCATCAGGGGACAATACAATCAGCCCCAGCATTTT. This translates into CAIRGQYNQPQHF.